Given below is one T cell receptor beta chain in context. Its cognate antigen has yet to be identified. Base qualities were left out, and no much larger clone turns up one base away. The data originate from a study of blood T cells in healthy people across ages (dated by TCRdb to 2015 to 2017). General notes on the study: In model experiments, template switching captured about one uniquely barcoded TCR beta cDNA molecule for every two T cells. Age-related changes in TCR beta repertoire diversity were measured in the study by deep sequencing normalized with unique cDNA molecular identifiers. The donors were divided into four age groups: young (average 16 years), middle-aged (about 41), aged (about 61) and long-lived (about 80). To avoid experimental bias, donors of different ages were distributed randomly across sequencing lanes. For two donors (one aged 18 to 30 and one aged 80 or older), the study analyzed two additional independent replicas of 1 million unique cDNA reads from the same blood draw.

Preparation of the library involved 5' RACE. Sequencer: Illumina HiSeq 2500. The second PCR ran for roughly 6 to 11 cycles and used a J-beta primer mix along with a sample-barcoded 5' primer. A template-switch 5' adaptor carrying 12 random nucleotides introduced a unique molecular identifier onto each TCR beta cDNA molecule. Each sample yielded at least 3 million CDR3-containing paired-end reads. All of the RNA was converted into first-strand cDNA using the Mint cDNA synthesis kit, with a TRBC-specific oligonucleotide serving as the primer. Following uracil-DNA glycosylase treatment, all cDNA underwent a first 18-cycle PCR with the universal primers M1SS and BC2_uni_R. Processing in the source paper ran as follows. Each sample was normalized by randomly selecting 1 million high-quality reads, each carrying a distinct molecular identifier. Instead of being binned into consensus sequences, reads that shared molecular identifiers were thrown out. MiTCR, run with a Q25 quality threshold and the strictest error-elimination algorithm, handled CDR3 identification, clonotype clustering and error correction. A nonparametric unseen species model using Euler transformation provided a lower-bound estimate of total TCR beta diversity. TCRdb's own reprocessing of the public reads used fastp at Q25 and MiXCR and kept productive beta chains. Entries that share a CDR3 protein sequence are merged under the most common genes and DNA. In this record, the V and J calls reflect TCRdb's handling and not the investigators' own analysis. This sample gives around 1.7 million distinct CDR3 sequences in total; approximately 30% of them show up just once. The ten most abundant clones make up more than 6% of the sample.

The CDR3 spans 14 residues, from the cysteine through the phenylalanine. Only CDR3 DNA remains: 42 bases, in frame from the first base. In the germline V gene, CDR1 corresponds to LGHNA and CDR2 to YNFKEQ. Donors were 39 systemically healthy Caucasian individuals from Russia aged roughly 6 to 100 years. Approximately 10 milliliters of peripheral blood were collected from each donor into EDTA-treated Vacutainer tubes. PBMCs were isolated by Ficoll-Paque density-gradient centrifugation, with at least 7 million obtained per sample. Trizol reagent was used to extract total RNA from the PBMCs, yielding at least 5 micrograms per sample. For every donor, an aliquot of PBMCs went through flow cytometry to measure the percentages of naive CD45RAhigh/CD27high T cells. The full study reports these points: Because donor CMV infection status was unknown, age-related changes in expanded clonotypes were potentially confounded. The long-lived group showed more naive CD4+ T cells, fewer expanded clones and increased TCR diversity than the aged group, suggesting age selection. As age increased, observed TCR beta diversity per million T cells dropped in a roughly linear way, and a significant reduction was already evident by age 40. Estimates of total diversity based on one million sequenced T cells were considered lower bounds and underestimates. Bulk unsorted PBMC profiling prevented conclusive comparison of naive and antigen-experienced compartments. A strong correlation was found between observed TCR beta diversity and the percentage of naive T cells measured by flow cytometry.

The V gene is TRBV4-2 and the J gene is TRBJ2-4; the D gene lacks a confident call. The J call is in doubt because the DNA end fits TRBJ2-7 better. Sequencing used blood. The receptor comes from a woman between 25 and 40 years old in good health. CDR3 sequence: CASSQVIGPYEQYF. In nucleotides, the sequence is TGTGCCAGCAGCCAAGTAATAGGGCCCTACGAGCAGTACTTC.